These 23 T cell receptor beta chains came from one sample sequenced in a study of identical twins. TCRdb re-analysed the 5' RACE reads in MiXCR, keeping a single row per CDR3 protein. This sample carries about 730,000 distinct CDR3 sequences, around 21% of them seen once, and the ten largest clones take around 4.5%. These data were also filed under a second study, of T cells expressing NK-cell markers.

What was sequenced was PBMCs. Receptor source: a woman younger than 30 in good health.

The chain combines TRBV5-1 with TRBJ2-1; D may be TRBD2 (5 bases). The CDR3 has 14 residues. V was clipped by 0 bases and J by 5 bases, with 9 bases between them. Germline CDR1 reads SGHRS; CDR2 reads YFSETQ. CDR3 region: CASSLARVDNEQFF. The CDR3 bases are TGCGCCAGCAGCTTGGCGCGGGTAGACAATGAGCAGTTCTTC.

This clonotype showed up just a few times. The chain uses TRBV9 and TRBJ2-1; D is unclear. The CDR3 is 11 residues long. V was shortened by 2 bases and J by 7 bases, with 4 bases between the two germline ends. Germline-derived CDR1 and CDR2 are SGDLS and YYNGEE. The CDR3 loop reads CASSVTNEQFF. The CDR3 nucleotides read TGTGCCAGCAGCGTCACTAATGAGCAGTTCTTC.

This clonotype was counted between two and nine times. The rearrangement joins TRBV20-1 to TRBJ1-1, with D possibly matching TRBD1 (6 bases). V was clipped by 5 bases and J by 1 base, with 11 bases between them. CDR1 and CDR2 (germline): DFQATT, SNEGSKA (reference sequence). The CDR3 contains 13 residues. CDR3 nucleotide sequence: TGCAGTGCTCCAATCAGGGGGAACACTGAAGCTTTCTTT. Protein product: CSAPIRGNTEAFF.

CDR3 sequence: CSVGGTEAFF. The CDR3 DNA follows: TGCAGCGTTGGGGGTACTGAAGCTTTCTTT. The chain couples TRBV29-1 to TRBJ1-1; D is undetermined. Germline CDR1 reads SQVTM; CDR2 reads ANQGSEA. This CDR3 comprises 10 residues. V lost 4 bases to trimming and J lost 5 bases, with 5 bases between them.

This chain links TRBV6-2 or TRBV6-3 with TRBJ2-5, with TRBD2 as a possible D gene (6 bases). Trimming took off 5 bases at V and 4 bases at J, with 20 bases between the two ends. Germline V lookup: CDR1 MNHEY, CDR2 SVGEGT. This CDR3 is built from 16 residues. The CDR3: CASSDLGGAMRETQYF. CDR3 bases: TGTGCCAGCAGTGACTTAGGCGGGGCGATGAGAGAGACCCAGTACTTC.

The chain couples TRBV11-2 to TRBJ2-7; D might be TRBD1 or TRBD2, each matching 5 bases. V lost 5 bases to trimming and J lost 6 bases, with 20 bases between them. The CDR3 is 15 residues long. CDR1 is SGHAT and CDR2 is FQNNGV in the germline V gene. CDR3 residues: CASSRGHSWGSEQYF. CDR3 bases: TGTGCCAGCAGCCGCGGCCACAGCTGGGGGTCCGAGCAGTACTTC.

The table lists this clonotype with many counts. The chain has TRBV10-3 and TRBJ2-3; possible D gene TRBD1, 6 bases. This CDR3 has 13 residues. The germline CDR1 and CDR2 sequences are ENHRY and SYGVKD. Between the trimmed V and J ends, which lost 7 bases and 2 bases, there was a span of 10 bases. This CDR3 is CAITGADTDTQYF. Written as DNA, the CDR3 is TGTGCCATCACAGGGGCAGACACAGATACGCAGTATTTT.

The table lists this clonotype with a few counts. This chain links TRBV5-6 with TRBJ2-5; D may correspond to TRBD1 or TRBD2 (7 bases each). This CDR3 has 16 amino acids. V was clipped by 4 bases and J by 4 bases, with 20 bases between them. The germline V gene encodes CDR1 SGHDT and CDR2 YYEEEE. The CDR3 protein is CASSLPLQGRGETQYF. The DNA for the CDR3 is TGTGCCAGCAGCCTACCACTACAGGGGAGGGGAGAGACCCAGTACTTC.

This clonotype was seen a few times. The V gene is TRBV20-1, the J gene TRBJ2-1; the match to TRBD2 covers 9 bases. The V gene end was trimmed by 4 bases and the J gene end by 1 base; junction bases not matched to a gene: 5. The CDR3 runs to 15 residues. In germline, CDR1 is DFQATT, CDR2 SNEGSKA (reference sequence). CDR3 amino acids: CSATPLAGSYNEQFF. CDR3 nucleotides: TGCAGTGCTACCCCCCTAGCGGGATCCTACAATGAGCAGTTCTTC.

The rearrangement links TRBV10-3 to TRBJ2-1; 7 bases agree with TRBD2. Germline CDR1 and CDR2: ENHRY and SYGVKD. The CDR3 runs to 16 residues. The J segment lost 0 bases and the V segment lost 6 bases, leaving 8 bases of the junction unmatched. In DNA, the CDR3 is TGTGCCATCAGGAGTAGCGGGTCCAGCTCCTACAATGAGCAGTTCTTC. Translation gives CAIRSSGSSSYNEQFF.

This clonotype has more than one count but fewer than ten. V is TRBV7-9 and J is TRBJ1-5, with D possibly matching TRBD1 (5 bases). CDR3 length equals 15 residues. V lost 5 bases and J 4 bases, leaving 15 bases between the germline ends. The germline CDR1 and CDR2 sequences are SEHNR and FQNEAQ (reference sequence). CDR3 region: CASSIAGGPNQPQHF. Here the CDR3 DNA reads TGTGCCAGCAGCATTGCGGGGGGACCAAATCAGCCCCAGCATTTT.

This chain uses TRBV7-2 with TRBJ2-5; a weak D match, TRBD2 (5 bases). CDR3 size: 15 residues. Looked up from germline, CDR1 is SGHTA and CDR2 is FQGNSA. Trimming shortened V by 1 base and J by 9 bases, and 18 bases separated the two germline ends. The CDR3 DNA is TGTGCCAGCAGCTTAGTTCATGGCGGGCTCATGGCCCAGTACTTC. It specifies CASSLVHGGLMAQYF.

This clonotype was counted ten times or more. Here the CDR3 reads CSEGYEQFF. The CDR3 DNA sequence: TGCAGCGAGGGGTATGAGCAGTTCTTC. The gene calls are TRBV29-1 and TRBJ2-1; possible D gene TRBD1, 5 bases. The CDR3 extends over 9 amino acids. Germline V lookup: CDR1 SQVTM, CDR2 ANQGSEA. V was pared by 7 bases and J by 8 bases, with 6 bases between.

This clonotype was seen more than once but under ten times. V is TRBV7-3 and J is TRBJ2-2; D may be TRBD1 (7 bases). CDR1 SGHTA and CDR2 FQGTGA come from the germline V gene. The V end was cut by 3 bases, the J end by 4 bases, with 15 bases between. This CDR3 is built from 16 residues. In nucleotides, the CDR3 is TGTGCCAGCAGCTTTTCAGGGGGGTTGGCCACCGGGGAGCTGTTTTTT. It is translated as CASSFSGGLATGELFF.

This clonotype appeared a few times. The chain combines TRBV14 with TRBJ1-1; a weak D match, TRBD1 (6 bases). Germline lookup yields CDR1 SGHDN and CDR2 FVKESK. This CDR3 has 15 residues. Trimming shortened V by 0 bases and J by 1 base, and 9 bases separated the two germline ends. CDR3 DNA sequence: TGTGCCAGCAGCCAAGATCCGGACAGGAACACTGAAGCTTTCTTT. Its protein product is CASSQDPDRNTEAFF.

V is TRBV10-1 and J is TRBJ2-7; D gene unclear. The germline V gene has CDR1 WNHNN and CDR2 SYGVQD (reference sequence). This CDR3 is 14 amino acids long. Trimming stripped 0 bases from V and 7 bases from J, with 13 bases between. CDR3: CASSESPSIGEQYF. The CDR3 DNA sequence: TGCGCCAGCAGTGAGTCGCCATCCATAGGGGAGCAGTACTTC.

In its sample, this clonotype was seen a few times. The CDR3 DNA reads as TGCAGTGCTAGATACCGGGGGGGTAGCACAGATACGCAGTATTTT. It translates to CSARYRGGSTDTQYF. The J gene is TRBJ2-3, the V gene TRBV20-1, with TRBD2 matching over 8 bases. Germline V gene lookup returns CDR1 DFQATT and CDR2 SNEGSKA (reference sequence). This CDR3 has 15 residues. The J segment lost 0 bases and the V segment lost 2 bases, leaving 4 bases of the junction unmatched.

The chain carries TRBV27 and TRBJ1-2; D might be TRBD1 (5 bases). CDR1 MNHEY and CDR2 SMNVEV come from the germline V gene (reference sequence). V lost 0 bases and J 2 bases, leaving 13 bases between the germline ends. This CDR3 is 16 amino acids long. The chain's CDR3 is CASSLSVGPVNYGYTF. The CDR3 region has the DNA TGTGCCAGCAGTTTATCGGTGGGGCCGGTCAACTATGGCTACACCTTC.

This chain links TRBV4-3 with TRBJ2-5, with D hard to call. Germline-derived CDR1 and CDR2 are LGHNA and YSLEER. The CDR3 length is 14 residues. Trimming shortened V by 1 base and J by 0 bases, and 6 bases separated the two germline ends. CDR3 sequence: CASSQVGYQETQYF. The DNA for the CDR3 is TGCGCCAGCAGCCAAGTTGGGTACCAAGAGACCCAGTACTTC.

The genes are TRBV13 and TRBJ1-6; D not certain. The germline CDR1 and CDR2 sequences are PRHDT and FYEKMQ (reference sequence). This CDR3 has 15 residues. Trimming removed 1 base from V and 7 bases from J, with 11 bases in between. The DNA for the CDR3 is TGTGCCAGCAGCTTAGATGCCAAAATAAATTCACCCCTCCACTTT. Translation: CASSLDAKINSPLHF.

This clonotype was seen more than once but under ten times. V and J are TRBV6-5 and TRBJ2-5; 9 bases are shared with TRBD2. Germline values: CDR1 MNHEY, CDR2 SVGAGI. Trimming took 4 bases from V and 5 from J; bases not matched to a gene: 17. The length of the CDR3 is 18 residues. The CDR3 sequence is CASSSQRDSGSLVETQYF. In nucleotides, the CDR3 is TGTGCCAGCAGTTCCCAAAGGGATAGCGGGAGTTTAGTCGAGACCCAGTACTTC.

The CDR3 loop is CASSFRGANQPQHF. The CDR3 DNA sequence: TGTGCCAGCAGCTTCAGGGGGGCGAATCAGCCCCAGCATTTT. The chain is built from TRBV7-2 and TRBJ1-5, with 7 bases that match TRBD1. Germline V CDR1 and CDR2: SGHTA, FQGNSA. Trimming took 3 bases from V and 4 from J; bases not matched to a gene: 3. This CDR3 is built from 14 residues.

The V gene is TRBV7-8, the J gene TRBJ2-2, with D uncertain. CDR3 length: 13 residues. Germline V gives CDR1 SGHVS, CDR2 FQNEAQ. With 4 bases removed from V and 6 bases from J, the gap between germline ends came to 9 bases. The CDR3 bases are TGTGCCAGCAGCTCCGTTGGGGCCGGGGAGCTGTTTTTT. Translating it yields CASSSVGAGELFF.